Shown below are 19 T cell receptor beta chains from a single sample sequenced in a study of neurological immune-mediated disorders. TCRdb passed the 5' RACE reads through MiXCR, listing each CDR3 protein once. This sample has about 62,000 distinct CDR3 sequences, with around 3.8% found just once. Input material: PBMCs. These receptors were obtained from a woman in her forties or fifties with multiple sclerosis.

This clonotype was observed many times. The rearrangement joins TRBV27 to TRBJ2-7; D is ambiguous. The CDR3 runs to 14 residues. Trimming shortened V by 3 bases and J by 3 bases, and 12 bases separated the two germline ends. From germline, CDR1 is MNHEY and CDR2 SMNVEV (reference sequence). The CDR3: CASSFSTPVYEQYF. CDR3 sequence (DNA): TGTGCCAGCAGTTTCTCCACCCCAGTCTACGAGCAGTACTTC.

The rearrangement uses TRBV6-5 and TRBJ1-1; 7 nucleotides align to TRBD1. Germline CDR1 reads MNHEY; CDR2 reads SVGAGI. V lost 4 bases to trimming and J lost 1 base; unmatched junction nucleotides: 3. The CDR3 consists of 14 residues. The CDR3 region has the DNA TGTGCCAGCAGTTCCCCAGGGGGGAACACTGAAGCTTTCTTT. It translates to CASSSPGGNTEAFF.

In its sample, this clonotype was seen many times. The chain joins TRBV7-9 to TRBJ1-1; possibly TRBD1 for D (5 bases). This CDR3 region has 14 residues. With 3 bases removed from V and 4 bases from J, the gap between germline ends came to 12 bases. The germline CDR1 and CDR2 sequences are SEHNR and FQNEAQ (reference sequence). The CDR3 coding sequence is TGTGCCAGCAGCTTTGAGGGGAAGAGCACTGAAGCTTTCTTT. Translation: CASSFEGKSTEAFF.

The sample holds many counts of this clonotype. The rearrangement links TRBV4-3 to TRBJ1-4, with no clear D. This CDR3 has 14 amino acids. V lost 4 bases to trimming and J lost 8 bases, with 14 bases between them. Germline V CDR1 and CDR2: LGHNA, YSLEER. CDR3 sequence (DNA): TGCGCCAGCAGCCCCCAGGCGGCGGGGGAAAAACTGTTTTTT. This encodes CASSPQAAGEKLFF.

The chain combines TRBV3-1 with TRBJ2-1; D unclear. Germline CDR1 LGHDT, CDR2 YNNKEL (reference sequence). V was shortened by 5 bases and J by 8 bases, with 10 bases between the two germline ends. The CDR3 is 12 amino acids. The CDR3 DNA is TGTGCCAGCAGCTCGAATGTCTATGAGCAGTTCTTC. Protein: CASSSNVYEQFF.

This clonotype was observed at least ten times. This chain joins TRBV4-3 and TRBJ2-3; D gene unclear. CDR1 and CDR2 from the germline V gene are LGHNA and YSLEER. Trimming cost V 5 bases and J 1 base, with 10 bases left between them. The length of the CDR3 is 14 residues. This chain's CDR3 is CASSVLYRTDTQYF. The CDR3 DNA sequence: TGCGCCAGCAGCGTCCTCTACCGCACAGATACGCAGTATTTT.

This clonotype was observed many times. This chain uses TRBV20-1 with TRBJ2-7; D possibly matches TRBD1 or TRBD2 (5 bases each). Trimming left V 4 bases short and J 3 bases short, with 16 bases between. The CDR3 is made up of 14 amino acids. In germline, CDR1 is DFQATT, CDR2 SNEGSKA (reference sequence). The CDR3 here is CSATRLERGYEQYF. CDR3 DNA sequence: TGCAGTGCTACGAGACTGGAGAGGGGCTACGAGCAGTACTTC.

This clonotype was counted many times. The V call is TRBV5-1, the J call TRBJ1-1; 10 positions match TRBD1. CDR3 length equals 15 residues. Per the germline V gene, CDR1 is SGHRS and CDR2 is YFSETQ. J was trimmed by 3 bases and V by 0 bases; bases with no gene match: 2. The CDR3 region is CASSLGQGADTEAFF. Written as DNA, the CDR3 is TGCGCCAGCAGCTTGGGACAGGGGGCGGACACTGAAGCTTTCTTT.

This clonotype was counted at least ten times. This sequence joins TRBV12-3 or TRBV12-4 and TRBJ2-1; D possibly corresponds to TRBD1 (6 bases). The V and J ends lost 4 bases and 8 bases respectively, with 9 bases between them. The CDR3 is made up of 12 amino acids. The CDR3 region is CASSSTGDEQFF. DNA of the CDR3: TGTGCCAGCAGTTCGACAGGCGATGAGCAGTTCTTC.

This clonotype has ten or more counts. The chain recombines TRBV12-3 or TRBV12-4 with TRBJ2-7; TRBD2 matches at 8 bases. Germline trimming cut 5 bases from V and 3 bases from J; bases unmatched to any gene: 6. CDR3 length equals 14 residues. In DNA, the CDR3 is TGTGCCAGCAGTGCCCTGAGCGGGAGCTACGAGCAGTACTTC. Translation: CASSALSGSYEQYF.

There are many counts of this clonotype. V gene TRBV10-3 combines with J gene TRBJ2-5, with D unresolved. Germline CDR1 ENHRY, CDR2 SYGVKD. This CDR3 has 13 amino acids. The V end was cut by 3 bases, the J end by 2 bases, with 7 bases between. CDR3 loop: CAISESLQETQYF. Written as DNA, the CDR3 is TGTGCCATCAGTGAATCCCTGCAAGAGACCCAGTACTTC.

As regards this clonotype: Here the CDR3 omits its conserved ending phenylalanine or tryptophan, so a read error is the likely source. The DNA is omitted, as the CDR3 cannot be located on it reliably, and the CDR3 follows TCRdb's listing. This chain connects TRBV6-4 to TRBJ1-5. CDR1 is MRHNA and CDR2 is SNTAGT in the germline V gene. The CDR3 extends over 9 residues, inclusive of both ends. The CDR3 sequence: CASSDSSAR.

This clonotype was counted at least ten times. V is TRBV6-1 and J is TRBJ1-1, with D hard to call. Trimming took off 4 bases at V and 1 base at J, with 13 bases between the two ends. The CDR3 extends over 15 amino acids. CDR1 and CDR2 (germline): MNHNS, SASEGT. The CDR3 nucleotides are TGTGCCAGCAGTGGTCGGGAAGTTACGAACACTGAAGCTTTCTTT. It translates to CASSGREVTNTEAFF.

This clonotype was counted at least ten times. J is TRBJ2-5 and V is TRBV5-1; D is unresolved. This CDR3 has 15 residues. V lost 1 base to trimming and J lost 1 base, with 11 bases between them. The V gene's germline CDR1 is SGHRS and CDR2 YFSETQ. The chain's CDR3 is CASSLSLSPQETQYF. CDR3 nucleotide sequence: TGCGCCAGCAGCTTGTCCCTATCCCCCCAAGAGACCCAGTACTTC.

This clonotype was counted only a few times. A much larger clonotype is one base distant, so this may be a read error. This chain uses TRBV4-3 with TRBJ2-1; the D is unclear. This CDR3 spans 14 amino acids. Germline V gene sequence: CDR1 LGHNA, CDR2 YSLEER. V was pared by 0 bases and J by 4 bases, with 7 bases between. This CDR3 reads CASSQDKNYNEQFF. Written as DNA, the CDR3 is TGCGCCAGCAGCCAAGATAAAAATTACAATGAGCAGTTCTTC.

This clonotype was found many times. The chain carries TRBV7-9 and TRBJ2-5; D possibly corresponds to TRBD1 (6 bases). V lost 2 bases to trimming and J lost 2 bases, with 12 bases between them. The CDR3 extends over 15 amino acids. Germline CDR1 reads SEHNR; CDR2 reads FQNEAQ (reference sequence). Here the CDR3 DNA reads TGTGCCAGCAGCTTAAATTTCGGACAGCAAGAGACCCAGTACTTC. This gives the protein CASSLNFGQQETQYF.

This clonotype was seen repeatedly, ten times or more. V gene TRBV7-2 combines with J gene TRBJ2-4; no clear D. Germline-derived CDR1 and CDR2 are SGHTA and FQGNSA. The CDR3 spans 14 residues. Trimming cost V 3 bases and J 9 bases, with 15 bases left between them. For the CDR3, the DNA is TGTGCCAGCAGCTTCTCCTCGCCACCCAGCATTCAGTACTTC. Protein sequence: CASSFSSPPSIQYF.

The V and J genes are TRBV20-1 and TRBJ2-3; D is undetermined. The germline gives CDR1 DFQATT, CDR2 SNEGSKA (reference sequence). The CDR3 length is 13 residues. V lost 2 bases to trimming and J lost 3 bases, with 9 bases between them. CDR3 in amino acids: CSARIGRTDTQYF. The CDR3, as DNA: TGCAGTGCTAGAATTGGCCGAACAGATACGCAGTATTTT.

This clonotype appeared many times. The CDR3 DNA is TGCGCCAGCAGCTTGGGGGACAGCAAGAACACCGGGGAGCTGTTTTTT. Its translation: CASSLGDSKNTGELFF. The rearrangement uses TRBV5-1 and TRBJ2-2; 7 positions match TRBD1. V shed 0 bases, J shed 1 base, and the junction held 3 bases outside the gene matches. This CDR3 is 16 amino acids long. Per the germline V gene, CDR1 is SGHRS and CDR2 is YFSETQ.